This T cell receptor (beta chain) was recorded in a study of CD8 T cells in ankylosing spondylitis (dated by TCRdb to 2016 to 2017). Regarding the complete study: T cell receptor beta repertoires were profiled in healthy donors and ankylosing spondylitis patients so that disease-linked TCR variants could be found. The full study cohort was made up of approximately 27 ankylosing spondylitis patients and about a hundred healthy donors. Peripheral blood was sampled, and synovial fluid was additionally collected from ankylosing spondylitis patients. Study-wide conclusions, independent of this receptor: Blood from ankylosing spondylitis patients appeared to be characterized by a TCR beta motif made up of eight highly homologous amino acid variants. A CD8+ phenotype was shown by the disease-linked clones, which were found at relatively low frequencies in peripheral blood. Some motif variants had previously been reported in the synovial fluid and blood of reactive arthritis patients, which suggests shared mechanisms of disease initiation. The disease-linked clones were reported to be significantly enriched in matched synovial fluid samples from ankylosing spondylitis patients.

Details on this clonotype: Its antigen specificity is not known. Per-nucleotide qualities are absent, and no much larger clonotype sits a single base away.

The germline V gene encodes CDR1 SGHNT and CDR2 YENEEA. Relative to germline, V is missing 1 base and J is missing 0 bases, with 4 bases of the junction outside any gene match. From its cysteine to its phenylalanine, the CDR3 spans 16 amino acids. Only CDR3 DNA is held: 48 bases, read in frame from base 1. Instrument on record: Illumina HiSeq 2500. TCR beta libraries were prepared by quantitative 5'-RACE with molecular barcodes. Per the original workflow: A new computational method, built on a probabilistic model of VDJ rearrangement, was used to identify disease-linked TCR variants. TCRdb reanalyzed the raw reads on its own, using fastp at Q25 for trimming and MiXCR for clone calling, and kept in-frame beta chains. Rows with a matching CDR3 protein are joined into one entry that keeps the most common DNA and genes. It is TCRdb's table, rather than the study itself, that gives the V and J calls and clone size. The sample yields 500,000 to 550,000 distinct CDR3 sequences; roughly 13% were counted once. The biggest ten clones account for over 6.5% of the sample.

The sequence was obtained from a male donor with ankylosing spondylitis. Sequencing was performed on blood, either unsorted or a sorted T cell fraction (not recorded which). The rearrangement joined TRBV11-3 to TRBJ2-3; 7 central bases correspond to TRBD2. In nucleotides, the sequence is TGTGCCAGCAGCTTAGGGGAGGGTGACAGCACAGATACGCAGTATTTT. Translated, this gives CASSLGEGDSTDTQYF.